The present TCR beta chain was sequenced within a study of blood T cell repertoires in COVID-19. Across the whole study: Collection of acute and convalescent COVID-19 samples took place in the United States, Italy and Spain. Nucleic acid was either cDNA or gDNA, and it came from T cells, B-cell-depleted T cells, or PBMCs.

Per the authors' pipeline: From reference gene primer amplification, estimates of nucleated cell counts were derived. The repertoire was sequenced with immunoSEQ multiplex PCR; TCRdb's copy has only in-frame clones and lacks some. V, J and clone size derive from that table, while D and trimming were established from the DNA sequence. The table shows around 270,000 clones, with 86% occurring only once. From germline, CDR1 is SGHDT and CDR2 YYEEEE. The CDR3 runs to 18 residues. V lost 4 bases, J lost 0 bases, and 6 bases stayed unmatched. This receptor was obtained from a man in his forties or fifties who had recovered from COVID-19. The source material was peripheral blood. V gene TRBV5-6 combines with J gene TRBJ2-1, with 14 bases fitting TRBD2. In nucleotides, the CDR3 is TGTGCCAGCAGCCCGGGACTAGCGGGGGCCGCCTCCTACAATGAGCAGTTCTTC. This codes for CASSPGLAGAASYNEQFF.